This TCR beta chain comes out of a study of blood T cell repertoires in COVID-19. Study-level information: The samples span acute and convalescent COVID-19 from the United States, Italy and Spain. In each case, the material was cDNA or gDNA derived from T cells, B-cell-depleted T cells, or PBMCs.

Original processing methods: Estimation of nucleated cell counts relied on the amplification of reference gene primers. The table came from immunoSEQ multiplex PCR; TCRdb's copy has only in-frame clones and leaves some out. The DNA was the basis for D and trimming; V, J and clone size are from that table. Found here are about 240,000 clones, 70% to 90% of them singletons; the top ten hold 10%. Those enrolled in Seattle joined during active infection and were followed longitudinally afterward. Germline V lookup: CDR1 MGHRA, CDR2 YSYEKL. Trimming took off 0 bases at V and 6 bases at J, with 8 bases between the two ends. The CDR3 covers 13 residues.

The chain links TRBV4-1 to TRBJ1-2; D gene ambiguous. Specimen: peripheral blood. This receptor was identified in a woman aged 45-65 years with COVID-19, enrolled during active disease. The CDR3 here is CASSQDGVNGYTF. Here the CDR3 DNA reads TGCGCCAGCAGCCAAGACGGAGTTAATGGCTACACCTTC.